These 4 T cell receptor beta chains share one sample of origin, sequenced in a study of blood T cell repertoires in COVID-19. Here immunoSEQ multiplex PCR was the method, and the copy in TCRdb shows in-frame clones only, minus some. The sample shows some 65,000 clones, 80% to 90% of them seen only once. The source material was peripheral blood. These receptors were obtained from a woman at least 80 years old with active COVID-19.

The V call is TRBV9, the J call TRBJ2-1; a possible D gene is TRBD1 (6 bases). The CDR3 consists of 13 residues. The germline V gene encodes CDR1 SGDLS and CDR2 YYNGEE. The V gene lost 4 bases and the J gene lost 4 bases, with 9 bases spanning the gap. In nucleotides, the CDR3 is TGTGCCAGCAGCTTAGACAGGTACAATGAGCAGTTCTTC. The encoded protein is CASSLDRYNEQFF. The full variable domain, rest sourced from reference TRBV9 and TRBJ2-1, is DSGVTQTPKHLITATGQRVTLRCSPRSGDLSVYWYQQSLDQGLQFLIQYYNGEERAKGNILERFSAQQFPDLHSELNLSSLELGDSALYFCASSLDRYNEQFFGPGTRLTVL.

The V call is TRBV7-2, the J call TRBJ2-4; possibly TRBD2 for D (5 bases). The CDR3 totals 14 residues. The germline V gene has CDR1 SGHTA and CDR2 FQGNSA. The V and J ends lost 5 bases and 7 bases respectively, with 15 bases between them. CDR3 sequence (DNA): TGTGCCAGCAGCCCAGCGGCAGCCGGGAACATTCAGTACTTC. This codes for CASSPAAAGNIQYF. The variable domain in full, completed from reference TRBV7-2 and TRBJ2-4, reads GAGVSQSPSNKVTEKGKDVELRCDPISGHTALYWYRQSLGQGLEFLIYFQGNSAPDKSGLPSDRFSAERTGGSVSTLTIQRTQQEDSAVYLCASSPAAAGNIQYFGAGTRLSVL.

V and J are TRBV2 and TRBJ2-3; tentatively, D is TRBD2 (6 bases). The germline gives CDR1 SNHLY, CDR2 FYNNEI. The CDR3 spans 15 residues. Trimming took off 4 bases at V and 6 bases at J, with 17 bases between the two ends. The CDR3 bases are TGTGCCAGCAGTGTAGAGCGGGCTCCAGGGGATACGCAGTATTTT. It is translated as CASSVERAPGDTQYF.

The chain uses TRBV5-8 and TRBJ2-6, with D uncertain. Deletions cut 6 bases from V and 4 bases from J, with 8 bases between. Germline loops: CDR1 SGHTS, CDR2 YDEGEE. The CDR3 covers 13 residues. CDR3 nucleotides: TGTGCCAGCACCCCAAGCGGGGCCAACGTCCTGACTTTC. Its translation: CASTPSGANVLTF.